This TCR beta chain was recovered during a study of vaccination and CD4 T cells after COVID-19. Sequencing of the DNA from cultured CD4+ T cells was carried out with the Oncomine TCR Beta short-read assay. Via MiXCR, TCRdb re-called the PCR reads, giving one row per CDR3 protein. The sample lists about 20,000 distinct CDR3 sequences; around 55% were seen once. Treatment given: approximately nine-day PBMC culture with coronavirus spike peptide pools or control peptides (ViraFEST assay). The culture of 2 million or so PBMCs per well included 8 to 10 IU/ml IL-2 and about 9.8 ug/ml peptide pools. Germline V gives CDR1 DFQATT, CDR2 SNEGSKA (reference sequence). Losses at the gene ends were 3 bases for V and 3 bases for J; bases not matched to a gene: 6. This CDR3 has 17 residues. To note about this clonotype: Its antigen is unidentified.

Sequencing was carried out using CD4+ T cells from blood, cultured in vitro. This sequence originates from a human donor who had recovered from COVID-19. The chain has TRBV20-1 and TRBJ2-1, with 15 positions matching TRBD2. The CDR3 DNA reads TGCAGTGCTAGGCAGGGACTAGCGGGAGGTATCTACAATGAGCAGTTCTTC. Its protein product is CSARQGLAGGIYNEQFF.